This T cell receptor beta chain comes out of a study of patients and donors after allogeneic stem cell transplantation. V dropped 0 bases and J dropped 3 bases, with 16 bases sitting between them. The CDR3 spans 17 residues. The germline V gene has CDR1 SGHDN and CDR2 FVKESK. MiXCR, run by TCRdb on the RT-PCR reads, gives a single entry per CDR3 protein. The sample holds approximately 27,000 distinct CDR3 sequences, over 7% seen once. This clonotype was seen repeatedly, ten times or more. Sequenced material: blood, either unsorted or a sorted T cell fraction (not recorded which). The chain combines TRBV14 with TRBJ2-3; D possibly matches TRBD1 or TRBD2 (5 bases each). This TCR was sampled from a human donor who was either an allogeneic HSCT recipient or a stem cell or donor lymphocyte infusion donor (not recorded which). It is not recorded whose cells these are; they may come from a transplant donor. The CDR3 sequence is CASSQDSPGRGTDTQYF. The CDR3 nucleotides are TGTGCCAGCAGCCAAGATTCGCCAGGGAGAGGGACAGATACGCAGTATTTT.